One sample yielded the 23 T cell receptor beta chains listed below, sequenced in a study of Ad26.COV2.S vaccination and SARS-CoV-2 variants. Treatment specified: about 20 received Ad26.COV2.S at low or high dose, single or two shots; 5 received placebo; per-sample allocation not given. The samples were gathered on day 63 after the first injection of vaccine or placebo. Generated by immunoSEQ multiplex PCR, the TCRdb table keeps only in-frame clones and is missing some. The sample carries hundreds of thousands of clones, roughly 89% recorded once. The sequencing used peripheral blood, collected in a trial of Ad26.COV2.S vaccine versus placebo. Source of these receptors: a person aged 18-60 years who received the Ad26.COV2.S COVID-19 vaccine or a placebo.

The chain combines TRBV12-3 or TRBV12-4 with TRBJ2-5, with no clear D. Deletions cut 5 bases from V and 5 bases from J, with 12 bases between. The CDR3 runs to 13 residues. The CDR3 region is CASSPQTQETQYF. The CDR3 DNA is TGTGCCAGCAGTCCTCAAACTCAGGAGACCCAGTACTTC.

This clone appeared a single time. V gene TRBV18 combines with J gene TRBJ2-3; either TRBD1 or TRBD2 may fit D (5 bases each). CDR3 length: 15 residues. Germline assignment: CDR1 KGHSH and CDR2 LQKENI. Trimming cost V 4 bases and J 0 bases, with 11 bases left between them. The CDR3: CASSRDRISTDTQYF. The CDR3 region has the DNA TGTGCCAGCTCACGGGACCGGATTAGCACAGATACGCAGTATTTT.

The chain uses TRBV11-1 and TRBJ2-2, with a tentative D call TRBD2 (7 bases). V was pared by 5 bases and J by 9 bases, with 19 bases between. Looked up from germline, CDR1 is SGHAT and CDR2 is FQDESV (reference sequence). The CDR3 is made up of 15 amino acids. Written as DNA, the CDR3 is TGTGCCAGCAGCCCCGTCGGGGGGACACCGAGGGAGCTGTTTTTT. Residues: CASSPVGGTPRELFF.

The chain has TRBV19 and TRBJ2-7; TRBD1 or TRBD2 may be the D gene (5 bases each). The CDR3 extends over 11 amino acids. The V end was cut by 10 bases, the J end by 3 bases, with 10 bases between. Germline V lookup: CDR1 LNHDA, CDR2 SQIVND (reference sequence). The CDR3: CATRGSYEQYF. In DNA form, the CDR3 reads TGTGCCACCCGGGGCAGCTACGAGCAGTACTTC.

The CDR3 DNA reads as TGCGCCAGCAGCTTGAAAGGACTAGCGGGAAGCACAGATACGCAGTATTTT. Encoded protein: CASSLKGLAGSTDTQYF. The chain recombines TRBV5-1 with TRBJ2-3; 12 nucleotides agree with TRBD2. The CDR3 has 17 amino acids. CDR1 and CDR2 from the germline V gene are SGHRS and YFSETQ. V trimming: 1 base; J trimming: 0 bases; junction bases outside the gene matches: 3.

The J gene is TRBJ1-2, the V gene TRBV19; D is ambiguous. Looked up from germline, CDR1 is LNHDA and CDR2 is SQIVND (reference sequence). CDR3 length equals 13 residues. Trimming took 3 bases from V and 8 from J, leaving 13 bases between them. CDR3 sequence reads: CASSIGWVWGYTF. The CDR3 DNA sequence: TGTGCCAGTAGTATTGGGTGGGTCTGGGGCTACACCTTC.

The genes are TRBV18 and TRBJ1-4; D remains ambiguous. The CDR3 extends over 13 amino acids. The V gene lost 6 bases and the J gene lost 5 bases, with 10 bases spanning the gap. CDR1 is KGHSH, CDR2 LQKENI, per germline. The DNA of the CDR3 is TGTGCCAGCTCGGCACCATCGAATGAAAAACTGTTTTTT. This sequence encodes CASSAPSNEKLFF.

The V call is TRBV7-3, the J call TRBJ1-3, with D hard to call. Trimming cost V 2 bases and J 0 bases, with 5 bases left between them. Germline CDR1 and CDR2: SGHTA and FQGTGA. The CDR3 totals 14 residues. CDR3 sequence (DNA): TGTGCCAGCAGCTTATCCTCCTCTGGAAACACCATATATTTT. Its protein product is CASSLSSSGNTIYF.

This clone showed up just once. The chain joins TRBV15 to TRBJ1-6, with D possibly TRBD1 on 6 matching bases. The V end lost 4 bases, the J end lost 6 bases, and 7 bases lay between the germline ends. This CDR3 spans 13 amino acids. From germline, CDR1 is LNHNV and CDR2 YYDKDF (reference sequence). CDR3 nucleotides: TGTGCCACCAGCATCAGGGGTAATTCACCCCTCCACTTT. Its protein is CATSIRGNSPLHF.

The chain recombines TRBV28 with TRBJ1-5, with 7 bases aligning to TRBD1. CDR1 is MDHEN, CDR2 SYDVKM, per germline. Trimming cost V 5 bases and J 4 bases; bases outside gene matches: 11. The CDR3 runs to 16 residues. The CDR3 is CASSRTQGIRNQPQHF. DNA for the CDR3: TGTGCCAGCAGTCGAACACAGGGGATCCGGAATCAGCCCCAGCATTTT. Supplemented by reference TRBV28 and TRBJ1-5, the full variable domain reads DVKVTQSSRYLVKRTGEKVFLECVQDMDHENMFWYRQDPGLGLRLIYFSYDVKMKEKGDIPEGYSVSREKKERFSLILESASTNQTSMYLCASSRTQGIRNQPQHFGDGTRLSIL.

This rearrangement joins TRBV7-2 to TRBJ2-7; D is unclear. CDR3 length: 14 residues. Germline CDR1 and CDR2: SGHTA and FQGNSA. Trimming left V 3 bases short and J 0 bases short, with 9 bases between. The CDR3 nucleotides read TGTGCCAGCAGCTTCTGGAGAAGCTCCTACGAGCAGTACTTC. This gives the protein CASSFWRSSYEQYF.

This clone was seen just once. The CDR3 DNA reads TGCGCCAGCAAGGGGGGGGCCGGGACAGATACGCAGTATTTT. Translated, it gives CASKGGAGTDTQYF. V and J are TRBV5-1 and TRBJ2-3; a possible D gene is TRBD2 (7 bases). CDR3 length: 14 residues. Germline CDR1 reads SGHRS; CDR2 reads YFSETQ. V lost 6 bases and J lost 3, with 14 bases in between. Full variable domain (missing parts from reference TRBV5-1 and TRBJ2-3): KAGVTQTPRYLIKTRGQQVTLSCSPISGHRSVSWYQQTPGQGLQFLFEYFSETQRNKGNFPGRFSGRQFSNSRSEMNVSTLELGDSALYLCASKGGAGTDTQYFGPGTRLTVL.

The chain uses TRBV14 and TRBJ1-5, with no clear D. Germline CDR1 is SGHDN and CDR2 is FVKESK. The CDR3 is made up of 16 amino acids. V was cut by 3 bases and J by 0 bases, with 12 bases left in between. CDR3 in amino acids: CASSQGLLYSNQPQHF. The CDR3 nucleotides are TGTGCCAGCAGCCAGGGCCTTTTGTATAGCAATCAGCCCCAGCATTTT. The whole variable domain, filled in from reference TRBV14 and TRBJ1-5, reads EAGVTQFPSHSVIEKGQTVTLRCDPISGHDNLYWYRRVMGKEIKFLLHFVKESKQDESGMPNNRFLAERTGGTYSTLKVQPAELEDSGVYFCASSQGLLYSNQPQHFGDGTRLSIL.

The chain combines TRBV4-3 with TRBJ2-3; TRBD2 aligns across 9 bases. The CDR3 runs 16 residues. Germline trimming cut 5 bases from V and 2 bases from J; bases unmatched to any gene: 8. Germline V gene sequence: CDR1 LGHNA, CDR2 YSLEER. CDR3 loop: CASSGLAGRFTDTQYF. The CDR3 DNA sequence: TGCGCCAGCAGCGGGCTAGCGGGGAGGTTCACAGATACGCAGTATTTT.

This chain connects TRBV9 to TRBJ2-5, with 8 bases aligning to TRBD2. Germline V CDR1 and CDR2: SGDLS, YYNGEE. This CDR3 is built from 16 residues. The V and J ends lost 1 base and 5 bases, in that order; junction bases with no gene match: 10. CDR3 nucleotide sequence: TGTGCCAGCAGCGTAACCAACGGGGGGGCCTGGGAGACCCAGTACTTC. This encodes CASSVTNGGAWETQYF.

V usage is TRBV6-2 or TRBV6-3 and J usage is TRBJ2-7; 13 bases align to TRBD2. V lost 5 bases to trimming and J lost 3 bases; unmatched junction nucleotides: 1. CDR3 size: 14 residues. Germline V gene data show CDR1 as MNHEY and CDR2 as SVGEGT. CDR3 bases: TGTGCCAGCAGTCGACTAGCGGGGGGCTACGAGCAGTACGTC. This encodes CASSRLAGGYEQYV.

The chain combines TRBV30 with TRBJ2-7; D gene unclear. Germline V lookup: CDR1 GTSNPN, CDR2 SVGIG (reference sequence). This CDR3 has 13 amino acids. With 3 bases removed from V and 3 bases from J, the gap between germline ends came to 12 bases. CDR3: CAWSVTVHYEQYF. In DNA form, the CDR3 reads TGTGCCTGGAGCGTCACGGTTCACTACGAGCAGTACTTC.

The chain couples TRBV4-3 to TRBJ1-2, with TRBD1 matching 7 bases. The CDR3 runs 14 residues. Trimming at V came to 3 bases and at J to 3 bases, leaving 4 bases not matched to a gene. Per the germline V gene, CDR1 is LGHNA and CDR2 is YSLEER. The CDR3 region has the DNA TGCGCCAGCAGCCAGGACAGGATATACTATGGCTACACCTTC. Translated: CASSQDRIYYGYTF.

This clone was counted only a few times. CDR3 in DNA: TGTGCCAGCAGTTACTCGATGATCACCGGGGAGCTGTTTTTT. Translation: CASSYSMITGELFF. V and J are TRBV6-5 and TRBJ2-2; D gene uncertain. Looked up from germline, CDR1 is MNHEY and CDR2 is SVGAGI. The CDR3 has 14 amino acids. V was trimmed by 0 bases and J by 4 bases, leaving 6 bases between them.

Note on this clone: Other DNA sequences of this sample code for an identical CDR3. V gene TRBV5-1 combines with J gene TRBJ2-5; D is undetermined. The CDR3 runs to 11 residues. Trimming took off 0 bases at V and 5 bases at J, with 2 bases between the two ends. Germline loops: CDR1 SGHRS, CDR2 YFSETQ. CDR3 DNA: TGCGCCAGCAGCTTGGTTGAGACCCAGTACTTC. It translates to CASSLVETQYF. Full variable domain (rest looked up from reference TRBV5-1 and TRBJ2-5): KAGVTQTPRYLIKTRGQQVTLSCSPISGHRSVSWYQQTPGQGLQFLFEYFSETQRNKGNFPGRFSGRQFSNSRSEMNVSTLELGDSALYLCASSLVETQYFGPGTRLLVL.

The chain carries TRBV24-1 and TRBJ2-2; possibly TRBD2 for D (5 bases). The CDR3 runs to 14 residues. Germline V lookup: CDR1 KGHDR, CDR2 SFDVKD. Between the trimmed V and J ends, which lost 9 bases and 0 bases, there was a span of 10 bases. CDR3 residues: CATAGNTNTGELFF. The CDR3 coding sequence is TGTGCCACCGCGGGCAACACGAACACCGGGGAGCTGTTTTTT.

This clone was detected once. The chain is built from TRBV7-9 and TRBJ2-7; weak D call: TRBD1 (5 bases). V lost 5 bases and J 1 base, leaving 18 bases between the germline ends. The V gene's germline CDR1 is SEHNR and CDR2 FQNEAQ (reference sequence). The CDR3 totals 16 residues. CDR3: CASSPKDRLVSYEQYV. The CDR3 DNA sequence: TGTGCCAGCAGCCCAAAAGACAGACTCGTATCCTACGAGCAGTACGTC.

This chain links TRBV11-3 with TRBJ2-1; TRBD2 aligns across 7 bases. V shed 6 bases and J 0 bases; nucleotides not matched to a gene: 8. There are 16 residues in the CDR3. Germline V gene sequence: CDR1 SGHNT, CDR2 YENEEA. In DNA, the CDR3 is TGTGCCAGCAGAGCGTGGCGGGGGAGCTCCTACAATGAGCAGTTCTTC. Its protein product is CASRAWRGSSYNEQFF. Supplemented by reference TRBV11-3 and TRBJ2-1, the full variable domain reads EAGVVQSPRYKIIEKKQPVAFWCNPISGHNTLYWYLQNLGQGPELLIRYENEEAVDDSQLPKDRFSAERLKGVDSTLKIQPAELGDSAVYLCASRAWRGSSYNEQFFGPGTRLTVL.